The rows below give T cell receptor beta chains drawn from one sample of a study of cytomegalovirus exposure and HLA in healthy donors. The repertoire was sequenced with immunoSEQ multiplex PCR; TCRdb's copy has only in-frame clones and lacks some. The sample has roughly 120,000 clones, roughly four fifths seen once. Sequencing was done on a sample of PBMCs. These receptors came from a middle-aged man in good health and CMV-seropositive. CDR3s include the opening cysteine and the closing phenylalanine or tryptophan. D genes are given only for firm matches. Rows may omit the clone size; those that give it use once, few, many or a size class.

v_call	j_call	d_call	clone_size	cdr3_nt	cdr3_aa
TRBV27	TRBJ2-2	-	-	TGTGCCAGCAGTAAATATACGACAGACACCGGGGAGCTGTTTTTT	CASSKYTTDTGELFF
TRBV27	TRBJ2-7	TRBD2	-	TGTGCCAGCAGTCCCCGGACTAGCGGGGGAAGAGACTACGAGCAGTACTTC	CASSPRTSGGRDYEQYF
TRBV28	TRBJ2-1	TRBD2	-	TGTGCCACCTCCGGGACTAGGATTAACAATGAGCAGTTCTTC	CATSGTRINNEQFF
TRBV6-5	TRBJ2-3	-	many	TGTGCCGCCGGGCGGGAAGCAGATACGCAGTATTTT	CAAGREADTQYF
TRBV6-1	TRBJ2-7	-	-	TGTGCCAGCAGCGGCGACAGCTCCTACGAGCAGTACTTC	CASSGDSSYEQYF
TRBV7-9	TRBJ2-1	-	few	TGTGCCAGCAGCTCCACCCAAGCGGGCTACAATGAGCAGTTCTTC	CASSSTQAGYNEQFF
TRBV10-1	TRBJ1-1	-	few	TGCGCCAGCAGTCCGGGGGGGGCGCACGCTGAAGCTTTCTTT	CASSPGGAHAEAFF
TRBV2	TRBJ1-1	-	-	TGTGCCAGCAGCCCCTCGGGGGGGCACACTGAAGCTTTCTTT	CASSPSGGHTEAFF
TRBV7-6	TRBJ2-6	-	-	TGTGCCAGCAGCTCCCTCTGGACAGGGGCCAACGTCCTGACTTTC	CASSSLWTGANVLTF
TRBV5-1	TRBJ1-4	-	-	TGCGCCAGCAGCTTCCAACGCATACAGGGATTCAACGAAAAACTGTTTTTT	CASSFQRIQGFNEKLFF
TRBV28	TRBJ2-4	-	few	TGTGCCAGCAGTTTTATCCAAAACATTCAGTACTTC	CASSFIQNIQYF
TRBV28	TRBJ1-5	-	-	TGTGCCAGCTCGCGACAGTTCAATCAGCCCCAGCATTTT	CASSRQFNQPQHF
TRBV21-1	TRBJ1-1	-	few	TGTGCCAGCAGCAAAGCGAAGGTGGGCGTGCCGAACACTGAAGCTTTCTTT	CASSKAKVGVPNTEAFF
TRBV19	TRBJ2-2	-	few	TGTGCCAGTAGTATACAGGGCCTGAAGTTAGGGGAGCTGTTTTTT	CASSIQGLKLGELFF
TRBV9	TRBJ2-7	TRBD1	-	TGTGCCAGCAGCGTAGGACAGGGGGCGCGTAGCGAGCAGTACTTC	CASSVGQGARSEQYF
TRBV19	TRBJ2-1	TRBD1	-	TGTGCCAGTAGAATTGACAGGGCGACTTCCTACAATGAGCAGTTCTTC	CASRIDRATSYNEQFF
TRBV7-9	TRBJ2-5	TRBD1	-	TGTGCCAGCAGCGTCGGGACAGGGGTAATAGGAGAGACCCAGTACTTC	CASSVGTGVIGETQYF
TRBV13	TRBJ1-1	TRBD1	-	TGTGCCAGCAGCTCGGGACAGGAGAACACTGAAGCCTTCTTT	CASSSGQENTEAFF
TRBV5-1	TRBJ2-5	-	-	TGCGCCAGCAGCTTGGCGACTTCCCAAGAGACCCAGTACTTC	CASSLATSQETQYF
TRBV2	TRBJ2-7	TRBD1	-	TGTGCCAGCAGTGATTCAGGACAGGGGTTATACGAGCAGTACTTC	CASSDSGQGLYEQYF